This is a list of T cell receptor beta chains from one sample in a study of CD8 T cells in ankylosing spondylitis. TCRdb passed the 5' RACE reads through MiXCR, listing each CDR3 protein once. The data show over 25,000 distinct CDR3 sequences, approximately 15% seen once. The source material was blood. The receptors shown here come from a male donor with ankylosing spondylitis or in good health (not recorded which). Each CDR3 is given with its conserved first and last residue. Fields, in order: CDR3 DNA, CDR3 protein, clone size, J gene, CDR3 length, V gene, D gene. D genes are given only for firm matches. Some rows mark clone size as missing; the rest say once, few, many or name a class of expanded clone.

DNA: TGCGCCAGCAGCTTATTAGGGCGGAACACCGGGGAGCTGTTTTTT
CDR3: CASSLLGRNTGELFF
size: few
J: TRBJ2-2
length: 15
V: TRBV5-1
D: .

DNA: TGTGCCAGCAGCCCCAGCGGGGGGTACGGCGGGGAGCTGTTTTTT
CDR3: CASSPSGGYGGELFF
size: .
J: TRBJ2-2
length: 15
V: TRBV9
D: TRBD2

DNA: TGCGCCAGCAGCCAAGGAGGGGCGAAAGATACGCAGTATTTT
CDR3: CASSQGGAKDTQYF
size: .
J: TRBJ2-3
length: 14
V: TRBV4-1
D: .

DNA: TGTGCCAGCAGCCCCCATGGACAGGCGAACACTGAAGCTTTCTTT
CDR3: CASSPHGQANTEAFF
size: .
J: TRBJ1-1
length: 15
V: TRBV7-3
D: TRBD1

DNA: TGTGCCAGCAGCCTTGCTTCGGGGGGGGTACTGTTTTTT
CDR3: CASSLASGGVLFF
size: few
J: TRBJ2-2
length: 13
V: TRBV11-2
D: TRBD2

DNA: TGTGCCAGCAGATCTAGACTAGCGGAGAACACCGGGGAGCTGTTTTTT
CDR3: CASRSRLAENTGELFF
size: .
J: TRBJ2-2
length: 16
V: TRBV6-5
D: TRBD2

DNA: TGCGCCAGCAGCTTGAGGGACGGGACAGGAACCACCGGGGAGCTGTTTTTT
CDR3: CASSLRDGTGTTGELFF
size: few
J: TRBJ2-2
length: 17
V: TRBV5-1
D: TRBD1

DNA: TGCGCCAGCCGACTGGCAACTAATGAAAAACTGTTTTTT
CDR3: CASRLATNEKLFF
size: few
J: TRBJ1-4
length: 13
V: TRBV5-1
D: .

DNA: TGCAGTGCTAGCGGACCGGCGGGCACAGATACGCAGTATTTT
CDR3: CSASGPAGTDTQYF
size: .
J: TRBJ2-3
length: 14
V: TRBV20-1
D: .

DNA: TGTGCCAGCAGCCCTATGTTCGCCGGGGAGCTGTTTTTT
CDR3: CASSPMFAGELFF
size: few
J: TRBJ2-2
length: 13
V: TRBV27
D: .

DNA: TGCAGCGTTGTGGAGGGGACGAGCTACGAGCAGTACTTC
CDR3: CSVVEGTSYEQYF
size: few
J: TRBJ2-7
length: 13
V: TRBV29-1
D: .

DNA: TGTGCCAGCAGCTTGGCATCGGCGGGTACGCAGTATTTT
CDR3: CASSLASAGTQYF
size: .
J: TRBJ2-3
length: 13
V: TRBV7-8
D: .

DNA: TGTGCCAGCACCAATCCCCGGGACAGGGTCCATTCTGCCACCGGGGAGCTGTTTTTT
CDR3: CASTNPRDRVHSATGELFF
size: few
J: TRBJ2-2
length: 19
V: TRBV12-3/TRBV12-4
D: TRBD1

DNA: TGCAGTGCTAGAGGGACTATCTCCTACAATGAGCAGTTCTTC
CDR3: CSARGTISYNEQFF
size: medium-sized
J: TRBJ2-1
length: 14
V: TRBV20-1
D: .

DNA: TGTGCCAGCAGCTTAGATTCTGAGACCCAGTACTTC
CDR3: CASSLDSETQYF
size: many
J: TRBJ2-5
length: 12
V: TRBV7-9
D: .

DNA: TGTGCCAGTCAGGGGGCGGGTGAAGCTTTCTTT
CDR3: CASQGAGEAFF
size: .
J: TRBJ1-1
length: 11
V: TRBV7-9
D: TRBD1